This T cell receptor (beta chain) is from a study of post-analysis software for immune sequencing data. For the study at large: Relapsing-remitting, secondary progressive and progressive-relapsing forms of multiple sclerosis all featured among disease courses.

Unique molecular identifiers were present in the TCR beta cDNA libraries. One entry per CDR3 protein results from TCRdb running MiXCR on the PCR reads. The sample lists under 650,000 distinct CDR3 sequences; 44% were seen once. This clonotype was seen a few times. The antigen remains unidentified. One end of the junction fails to match germline, which may point to a read error. Germline values: CDR1 LGHDT, CDR2 YNNKEL (reference sequence). This CDR3 is built from 15 residues. Study-wide results and limits: Samples sharing a preparation batch grouped tightly together when assessed by F measure. Roughly five TRBV segments were more frequent in patients than controls; TRBV5-6, TRBV5-1 and TRBV20-1 belonged to this group. Controls showed significantly higher normalized Chao1 diversity than did multiple sclerosis patients.

The receptor was isolated from a girl aged 10 to 17 with multiple sclerosis. Sequencing was carried out using blood. The chain has TRBV3-1 and TRBJ2-5; tentatively, D is TRBD1 or TRBD2 (5 bases each). CDR3 residues: CASSLTRDPAMFQYF. Written as DNA, the CDR3 is TGTGCCAGTAGCCTAACGAGGGACCCCGCGATGTTCCAGTACTTC.